The following is a TCR beta chain sequence with its context. Genomic DNA yielded TCR beta CDR3, amplified by two-round multiplex PCR. Initially, in first-round PCR, primers specific to each TRBV and TRBJ gene were used. TCRdb ran MiXCR on the multiplex PCR reads and lists one entry per CDR3 protein. The sample yields some 34,000 distinct CDR3 sequences, under 35% seen once. The data were obtained in a study of prognosis after radiotherapy for stage I lung cancer. Study overall: Metastases at distant sites emerged in a few patients after radiotherapy, at a median of about 7 months, whereas approximately 16 showed no significant progression.

The length of the CDR3 is 15 residues. J gave up 4 bases and V 0 bases, and 3 bases lay outside the gene matches. Germline V gene lookup returns CDR1 SGDLS and CDR2 YYNGEE. This TCR was sampled from a donor over 45 with non-small cell lung cancer. V usage is TRBV9 and J usage is TRBJ2-2, with 7 bases identical to TRBD2. Sequences were derived from PBMCs, sampled before or after stereotactic body radiation therapy (not recorded which). The CDR3 is CASSVDGRTTGELFF. The CDR3 nucleotides read TGTGCCAGCAGCGTAGACGGGAGGACCACCGGGGAGCTGTTTTTT.